Each of the 18 T cell receptor beta chains below was sequenced from the same sample in a study of T cell repertoires in cytomegalovirus infection. Their antigens are not known. One entry per CDR3 protein results from TCRdb running MiXCR on the reads. The data show about 920,000 distinct CDR3 sequences, around 29% seen once. This specimen was cultured CD8+ T cells from PBMCs, taken from culture after CMV antigen stimulation. The source of these receptors is a human donor in good health (CMV status not recorded). Some clones in this sample may be carry-over from other donors' samples.

For the CDR3, the DNA is TGTGCCAGCAGCTTAGACGCGGGACAGGACGGCTACACCTTC. Translated: CASSLDAGQDGYTF. This chain links TRBV11-2 with TRBJ1-2, with 8 bases fitting TRBD1. CDR1 SGHAT and CDR2 FQNNGV come from the germline V gene. The CDR3 totals 14 residues. V trimming: 0 bases; J trimming: 8 bases; junction bases outside the gene matches: 5.

The chain combines TRBV9 with TRBJ2-5, with 8 bases aligning to TRBD1. The CDR3 is 16 residues long. Germline CDR1 and CDR2: SGDLS and YYNGEE. V was pared by 0 bases and J by 4 bases, with 8 bases of the junction left unmatched. The CDR3 loop reads CASSVDSGQGGETQYF. The CDR3 region has the DNA TGTGCCAGCAGCGTAGACTCCGGACAGGGAGGAGAGACCCAGTACTTC.

Concerning this clonotype itself: A junction end diverges from the germline sequence, so it may reflect a read error. The CDR3, as DNA: TGTGCCGGCCGGGACGATAGCGAACTATTTTATGGCTACGCCTTC. Translating gives CAGRDDSELFYGYAF. The rearrangement links TRBV6-1 to TRBJ1-2, with D tentatively TRBD1 (5 bases). The CDR3 has 15 residues. Germline V gene data show CDR1 as MNHNS and CDR2 as SASEGT.

This clonotype was counted at least ten times. The V and J genes are TRBV28 and TRBJ2-5, with 8 positions matching TRBD1. There are 14 residues in the CDR3. Germline CDR1 is MDHEN and CDR2 is SYDVKM. With V trimmed by 5 bases and J by 9 bases, 11 bases remained unmatched. CDR3 in DNA: TGTGCCAGCAGTCCGCGGACAGGGAGAGTTCCCCAGTACTTC. It specifies CASSPRTGRVPQYF.

This clonotype has more than one count but fewer than ten. This CDR3 reads CASSLQDIGAGELFF. The CDR3 coding sequence is TGTGCCAGCAGCCTCCAAGACATCGGGGCCGGGGAGCTGTTTTTT. This rearrangement joins TRBV28 to TRBJ2-2, with D tentatively TRBD2 (5 bases). Trimming stripped 6 bases from V and 6 bases from J, with 17 bases between. Germline V gives CDR1 MDHEN, CDR2 SYDVKM. The CDR3 runs to 15 residues.

This clonotype occurred a few times. The CDR3 sequence is CATSESPKNTEAFF. Written as DNA, the CDR3 is TGTGCCACCAGTGAATCTCCGAAGAACACTGAAGCTTTCTTT. The chain links TRBV24-1 to TRBJ1-1; no reliable D call. Between the trimmed V and J ends, which lost 4 bases and 1 base, there was a span of 9 bases. CDR1 KGHDR and CDR2 SFDVKD come from the germline V gene. The CDR3 totals 14 residues.

This clonotype has a count of ten or more. V gene TRBV12-3 or TRBV12-4 combines with J gene TRBJ2-3; the D call may be TRBD1 or TRBD2 (5 bases each). Trimming cost V 3 bases and J 2 bases, with 15 bases left between them. This CDR3 region has 16 residues. CDR3 sequence: CASSFVRGPATDTQYF. CDR3 in DNA: TGTGCCAGCAGTTTCGTCCGGGGCCCCGCCACAGATACGCAGTATTTT.

This chain uses TRBV19 with TRBJ1-1; 7 nucleotides align to TRBD1. Germline lookup yields CDR1 LNHDA and CDR2 SQIVND (reference sequence). V shed 4 bases and J 5 bases; nucleotides not matched to a gene: 7. The CDR3 spans 14 residues. The DNA of the CDR3 is TGTGCCAGTAGTAGGAGGGGACAGACGACTGAAGCTTTCTTT. It is translated as CASSRRGQTTEAFF.

V usage is TRBV29-1 and J usage is TRBJ1-2, with 9 bases that match TRBD1. V lost 3 bases to trimming and J lost 0 bases; unmatched junction nucleotides: 11. Germline V gene sequence: CDR1 SQVTM, CDR2 ANQGSEA. The CDR3 extends over 17 amino acids. The CDR3 spells CSVEGQGPFLSNYGYTF. As DNA, the CDR3 is TGCAGCGTTGAGGGACAGGGTCCCTTTTTGTCTAACTATGGCTACACCTTC.

V usage is TRBV14 and J usage is TRBJ2-5; TRBD2 is a possible D gene (5 bases). The germline V gene encodes CDR1 SGHDN and CDR2 FVKESK. This CDR3 spans 15 amino acids. Trimming took 3 bases from V and 4 from J, leaving 15 bases between them. The CDR3 protein is CASSHITAEGETQYF. Here the CDR3 DNA reads TGTGCCAGCAGCCATATAACGGCTGAGGGAGAGACCCAGTACTTC.

The genes are TRBV27 and TRBJ1-2, with 8 bases fitting TRBD1. Trimming took 2 bases from V and 8 from J; bases not matched to a gene: 10. This CDR3 has 15 residues. From germline, CDR1 is MNHEY and CDR2 SMNVEV (reference sequence). The CDR3 reads CASSLATGAVDGYTF. The DNA for the CDR3 is TGTGCCAGCAGTTTAGCGACAGGGGCGGTCGACGGCTACACCTTC.

The chain uses TRBV14 and TRBJ1-2; unclear D gene. Trimming removed 2 bases from V and 6 bases from J, with 13 bases in between. CDR1 and CDR2 (germline): SGHDN, FVKESK. The CDR3 contains 14 residues. CDR3 region: CASSQLVGYNGYTF. DNA of the CDR3: TGTGCCAGCAGCCAATTGGTGGGTTATAATGGCTACACCTTC. The whole variable domain, filled in from reference TRBV14 and TRBJ1-2, reads EAGVTQFPSHSVIEKGQTVTLRCDPISGHDNLYWYRRVMGKEIKFLLHFVKESKQDESGMPNNRFLAERTGGTYSTLKVQPAELEDSGVYFCASSQLVGYNGYTFGSGTRLTVV.

This clonotype was observed a few times. The chain recombines TRBV20-1 with TRBJ2-5; the match to TRBD2 covers 11 bases. The CDR3 totals 16 residues. V lost 5 bases and J lost 3; bases outside the gene matches: 11. The germline CDR1 and CDR2 sequences are DFQATT and SNEGSKA (reference sequence). In DNA, the CDR3 is TGCAGTGCTCCTCCTACCGGGACTAGCGGAGAAGAGACCCAGTACTTC. Translating gives CSAPPTGTSGEETQYF.

This rearrangement joins TRBV7-9 to TRBJ1-1, with TRBD1 identical over 7 bases. V gave up 5 bases and J gave up 3 bases; unmatched junction bases: 15. CDR3 length: 17 amino acids. Germline V gene sequence: CDR1 SEHNR, CDR2 FQNEAQ (reference sequence). The CDR3 sequence is CASSPLKWGRGDTEAFF. The CDR3 nucleotides are TGTGCCAGCAGCCCCTTAAAGTGGGGCAGGGGGGACACTGAAGCTTTCTTT.

This clonotype has a handful of counts. J is TRBJ1-2 and V is TRBV6-5; D is unresolved. This CDR3 contains 13 residues. Germline V gene sequence: CDR1 MNHEY, CDR2 SVGAGI. Deletions cut 0 bases from V and 6 bases from J, with 8 bases between. CDR3 sequence reads: CASSYSRVDGYTF. The CDR3 coding sequence is TGTGCCAGCAGTTACTCAAGGGTAGATGGCTACACCTTC.

The chain has TRBV27 and TRBJ1-5, with 8 bases that match TRBD1. The CDR3 covers 15 residues. Germline values: CDR1 MNHEY, CDR2 SMNVEV (reference sequence). The junction had 8 bases not matched to a gene; V was cut back by 6 bases and J by 4 bases. The CDR3 loop reads CASRRQGPENQPQHF. The CDR3 DNA reads as TGTGCCAGCAGGAGACAGGGGCCCGAAAATCAGCCCCAGCATTTT.

The chain has TRBV7-9 and TRBJ2-1, with D maybe TRBD2 (8 bases). The V end lost 1 base, the J end lost 7 bases, and 20 bases lay between the germline ends. Germline-derived CDR1 and CDR2 are SEHNR and FQNEAQ (reference sequence). There are 17 residues in the CDR3. CDR3 sequence reads: CASSLGLSGDSKNEQFF. The CDR3 bases are TGTGCCAGCAGCTTAGGACTTAGCGGGGACAGTAAGAATGAGCAGTTCTTC.

V usage is TRBV28 and J usage is TRBJ2-2, with 7 bases aligning to TRBD2. The CDR3 totals 15 residues. V lost 7 bases to trimming and J lost 4 bases; unmatched junction nucleotides: 9. Germline assignment: CDR1 MDHEN and CDR2 SYDVKM. In nucleotides, the CDR3 is TGTGCCAGCACATCAGGGAGGGATTCCACCGGGGAGCTGTTTTTT. Protein sequence: CASTSGRDSTGELFF.